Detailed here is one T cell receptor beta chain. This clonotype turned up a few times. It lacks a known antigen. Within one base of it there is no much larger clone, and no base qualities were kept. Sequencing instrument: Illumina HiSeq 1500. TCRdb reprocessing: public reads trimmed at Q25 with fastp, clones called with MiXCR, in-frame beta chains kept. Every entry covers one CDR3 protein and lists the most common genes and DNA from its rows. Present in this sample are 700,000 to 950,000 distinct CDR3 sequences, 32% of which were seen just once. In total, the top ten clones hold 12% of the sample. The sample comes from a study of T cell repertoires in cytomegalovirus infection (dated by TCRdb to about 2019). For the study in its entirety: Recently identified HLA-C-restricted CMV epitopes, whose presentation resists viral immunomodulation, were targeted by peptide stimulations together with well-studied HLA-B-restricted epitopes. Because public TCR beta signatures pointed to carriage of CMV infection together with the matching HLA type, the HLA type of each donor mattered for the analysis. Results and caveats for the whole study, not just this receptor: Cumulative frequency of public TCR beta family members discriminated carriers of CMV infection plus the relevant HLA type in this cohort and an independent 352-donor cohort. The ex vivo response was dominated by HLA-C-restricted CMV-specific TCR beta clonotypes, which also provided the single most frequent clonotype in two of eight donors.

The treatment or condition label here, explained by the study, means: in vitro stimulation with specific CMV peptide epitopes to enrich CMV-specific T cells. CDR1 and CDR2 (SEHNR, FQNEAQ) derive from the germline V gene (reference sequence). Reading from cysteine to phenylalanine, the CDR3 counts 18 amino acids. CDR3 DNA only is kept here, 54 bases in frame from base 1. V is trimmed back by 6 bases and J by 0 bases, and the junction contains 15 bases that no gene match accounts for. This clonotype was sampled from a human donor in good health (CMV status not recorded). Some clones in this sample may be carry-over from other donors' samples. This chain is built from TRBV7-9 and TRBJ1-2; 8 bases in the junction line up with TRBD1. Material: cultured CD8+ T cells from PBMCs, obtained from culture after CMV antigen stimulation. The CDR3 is CASSPDRASERANYGYTF. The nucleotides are TGTGCCAGCAGTCCGGACAGGGCCTCTGAACGAGCTAACTATGGCTACACCTTC. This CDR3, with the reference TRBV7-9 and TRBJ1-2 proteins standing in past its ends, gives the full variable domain DTGVSQNPRHKITKRGQNVTFRCDPISEHNRLYWYRQTLGQGPEFLTYFQNEAQLEKSRLLSDRFSAERPKGSFSTLEIQRTEQGDSAMYLCASSPDRASERANYGYTFGSGTRLTVV.